These 8 T cell receptor beta chains were sequenced from one sample in a study of T cell repertoires in cytomegalovirus infection. TCRdb re-called the reads with MiXCR, one entry per CDR3 protein. Of around 770,000 distinct CDR3 sequences listed, 29% are singletons. No antigen has been assigned to these receptors. Sequencing was performed on cultured CD8+ T cells from PBMCs, taken from culture after CMV antigen stimulation. These receptors all stem from a human donor in good health (CMV status not recorded). Some clones in this sample may be carry-over from other donors' samples.

The sample holds one count of this clonotype. The V call is TRBV4-1, the J call TRBJ1-1, with D hard to call. V shed 0 bases and J shed 4 bases, with 12 bases lying between them. Germline CDR1 MGHRA, CDR2 YSYEKL. The CDR3 sequence is 15 residues long. CDR3 sequence (DNA): TGCGCCAGCAGCCAAGATTTGGGGTCGGGCACTGAAGCTTTCTTT. It codes for CASSQDLGSGTEAFF.

The chain carries TRBV4-3 and TRBJ2-7; D possibly corresponds to TRBD2 (5 bases). V gave up 4 bases and J gave up 5 bases, with 21 bases separating them. The CDR3 has 16 amino acids. Germline V gives CDR1 LGHNA, CDR2 YSLEER. CDR3 bases: TGCGCCAGCAGCCGACGCACCGGGTCCTCGGGGAACGAGCAGTACGTC. Its translation: CASSRRTGSSGNEQYV.

This clonotype was seen many times. J is TRBJ1-2 and V is TRBV6-2 or TRBV6-3; 8 bases are a match to TRBD1. V lost 1 base to trimming and J lost 4 bases; unmatched junction nucleotides: 2. CDR1 is MNHEY and CDR2 is SVGEGT in the germline V gene. The CDR3 runs to 14 residues. The chain's CDR3 is CASSYLDRAYGYTF. The CDR3 region has the DNA TGTGCCAGCAGTTACTTGGACAGGGCCTATGGCTACACCTTC.

The chain uses TRBV3-1 and TRBJ1-6; D is unresolved. Per germline, CDR1 LGHDT and CDR2 YNNKEL (reference sequence). V lost 3 bases to trimming and J lost 2 bases, with 11 bases between them. The CDR3 is made up of 16 amino acids. CDR3 region: CASSHRNWAYNSPLHF. CDR3 DNA: TGTGCCAGCAGCCACCGTAATTGGGCCTATAATTCACCCCTCCACTTT.

This clonotype came up a few times. The chain combines TRBV7-9 with TRBJ2-5; D not resolved. The CDR3 runs 15 residues. Trimming shortened V by 0 bases and J by 2 bases, and 10 bases separated the two germline ends. In germline, CDR1 is SEHNR, CDR2 FQNEAQ (reference sequence). This chain's CDR3 is CASSLAPASQETQYF. DNA for the CDR3: TGTGCCAGCAGCTTAGCCCCGGCCAGTCAAGAGACCCAGTACTTC.

This rearrangement joins TRBV19 to TRBJ2-3, with TRBD1 matching 9 bases. CDR3 size: 15 residues. Per germline, CDR1 LNHDA and CDR2 SQIVND (reference sequence). V trimming: 5 bases; J trimming: 4 bases; junction bases outside the gene matches: 7. The CDR3 nucleotides are TGTGCCAGTAGTTCCGGGACAGGGTATCCAGATACGCAGTATTTT. As protein: CASSSGTGYPDTQYF.

The chain joins TRBV29-1 to TRBJ2-6; maybe TRBD2 (5 bases). CDR1 and CDR2 (germline): SQVTM, ANQGSEA. V lost 3 bases to trimming and J lost 4 bases, with 10 bases between them. CDR3 length: 14 amino acids. The CDR3 is CSVDSGVGANVLTF. The CDR3, as DNA: TGCAGCGTTGATTCCGGGGTCGGGGCCAACGTCCTGACTTTC.

The rearrangement joins TRBV18 to TRBJ2-7; the D is unclear. V lost 6 bases, J lost 3 bases, and 18 bases lay in between. CDR3 length: 15 residues. Germline V CDR1 and CDR2: KGHSH, LQKENI. The CDR3: CASSEDLDHYYEQYF. CDR3 DNA: TGTGCCAGCTCGGAAGACTTGGACCACTACTACGAGCAGTACTTC. Supplemented by reference TRBV18 and TRBJ2-7, the full variable domain reads NAGVMQNPRHLVRRRGQEARLRCSPMKGHSHVYWYRQLPEEGLKFMVYLQKENIIDESGMPKERFSAEFPKEGPSILRIQQVVRGDSAAYFCASSEDLDHYYEQYFGPGTRLTVT.